One sample yielded the 12 T cell receptor beta chains listed below, sequenced in a study of identical twins. MiXCR, run by TCRdb on the 5' RACE reads, gives a single entry per CDR3 protein. The repertoire includes approximately 550,000 distinct CDR3 sequences, 20% to 25% of them detected once, and around 0.47% sits in the top ten. The same sample was also studied in work on yellow fever vaccine responses in identical twins.

The sample consisted of CD4+ T cells sorted from blood. Receptors were obtained from a woman between 18 and 29 years old in good health.

The V and J genes are TRBV12-5 and TRBJ2-1; no clear D. V lost 1 base and J lost 5, with 9 bases in between. The CDR3 loop spans 14 amino acids. From germline, CDR1 is LGHNT and CDR2 FRNRAP. This chain's CDR3 is CASGLDGRNNEQFF. CDR3 sequence (DNA): TGTGCTAGTGGTTTGGATGGCAGGAACAATGAGCAGTTCTTC.

This clonotype was seen a few times. This chain uses TRBV9 with TRBJ2-3, with 8 bases that match TRBD2. Germline lookup yields CDR1 SGDLS and CDR2 YYNGEE. The V gene end was trimmed by 4 bases and the J gene end by 4 bases; junction bases not matched to a gene: 8. The CDR3 covers 15 residues. The CDR3 DNA follows: TGTGCCAGCAGCTCCAGGGGCGGGGGGCCAGATACGCAGTATTTT. Translated, it gives CASSSRGGGPDTQYF.

The chain couples TRBV20-1 to TRBJ2-1; 10 bases are shared with TRBD2. The CDR3 spans 15 residues. CDR1 is DFQATT and CDR2 is SNEGSKA in the germline V gene (reference sequence). With V trimmed by 4 bases and J by 7 bases, 10 bases remained unmatched. CDR3 loop: CSATPGLAFLNEQFF. CDR3 coding DNA: TGCAGTGCTACCCCGGGACTAGCGTTTCTAAATGAGCAGTTCTTC.

V usage is TRBV12-3 or TRBV12-4 and J usage is TRBJ2-2, with 7 nucleotides matching TRBD1. The J segment lost 2 bases and the V segment lost 6 bases, leaving 21 bases of the junction unmatched. CDR3 size: 20 residues. CDR3 DNA sequence: TGTGCCAGCAGCCAACTTCGGACAGGTCCGACTGAAGGCAACACCGGGGAGCTGTTTTTT. It encodes CASSQLRTGPTEGNTGELFF.

This clonotype was counted a few times. This chain links TRBV12-3 or TRBV12-4 with TRBJ1-6; 8 bases line up with TRBD1. V was pared by 5 bases and J by 9 bases, with 9 bases of the junction left unmatched. CDR3 size: 15 residues. This CDR3 is CASSLRTGRTSPLHF. CDR3 DNA sequence: TGTGCCAGCAGTCTAAGGACAGGGAGGACTTCACCCCTCCACTTT.

This clonotype was counted only a few times. The V and J genes are TRBV6-2 or TRBV6-3 and TRBJ2-7; D not resolved. V shed 0 bases and J shed 6 bases, with 15 bases lying between them. Germline V CDR1 and CDR2: MNHEY, SVGEGT. The CDR3 is made up of 15 amino acids. As DNA, the CDR3 is TGTGCCAGCAGTTACTCGGGCCCCACCGGACGCGAGCAGTACGTC. Translated: CASSYSGPTGREQYV.

This clonotype was seen only a few times. The V gene is TRBV12-3 or TRBV12-4, the J gene TRBJ2-7, with TRBD1 matching 7 bases. The CDR3 consists of 13 residues. The J segment lost 2 bases and the V segment lost 6 bases, leaving 4 bases of the junction unmatched. CDR3 DNA: TGTGCCAGCAGAACGACAGGGACCTACGAGCAGTACTTC. This translates into CASRTTGTYEQYF.

This clonotype came up a few times. The V and J genes are TRBV28 and TRBJ2-3; TRBD1 is a possible D gene (6 bases). The V gene lost 3 bases and the J gene lost 4 bases, with 14 bases spanning the gap. Per the germline V gene, CDR1 is MDHEN and CDR2 is SYDVKM. The CDR3 sequence is 15 residues long. CDR3 DNA: TGTGCCAGCAGTTTTGTAGGGGGACGGGCAGATACGCAGTATTTT. Amino acids: CASSFVGGRADTQYF.

This clonotype was seen a few times. This chain connects TRBV14 to TRBJ2-7, with 11 bases aligning to TRBD2. The CDR3 extends over 16 amino acids. Germline assignment: CDR1 SGHDN and CDR2 FVKESK. With 1 base clipped from V and 4 bases from J, the junction kept 6 bases outside the gene matches. The CDR3 DNA reads TGTGCCAGCAGCCAAGCCGGGACTAGCGGTTTTTACGAGCAGTACTTC. Its translation: CASSQAGTSGFYEQYF.

V is TRBV12-3 or TRBV12-4 and J is TRBJ1-1; D is possibly TRBD1 (5 bases). The CDR3 covers 15 residues. The ends were cut back, 1 base at V and 2 bases at J, with 11 bases in the middle. The CDR3 DNA reads TGTGCCAGCAGTTTAGGGACAACCTTAAACACTGAAGCTTTCTTT. Amino acid sequence: CASSLGTTLNTEAFF.

The V gene is TRBV24-1, the J gene TRBJ2-3; D is possibly TRBD2 (5 bases). Germline assignment: CDR1 KGHDR and CDR2 SFDVKD. Trimming removed 4 bases from V and 6 bases from J, with 16 bases in between. The CDR3 has 15 residues. CDR3 residues: CATSDTGLRGDTQYF. The CDR3 nucleotides are TGTGCCACCAGTGACACCGGGCTAAGAGGGGATACGCAGTATTTT.

This clonotype showed up just a few times. In nucleotides, the CDR3 is TGCAGTGCTAGACGACCGGGACAAAACACCGGGGAGCTGTTTTTT. As protein: CSARRPGQNTGELFF. The chain combines TRBV20-1 with TRBJ2-2; perhaps TRBD1 as D (6 bases). Trimming pared 2 bases from V and 2 bases from J, leaving 12 bases between. CDR1 and CDR2 (germline): DFQATT, SNEGSKA (reference sequence). The CDR3 extends over 15 amino acids.